These T cell receptor beta chains were read from a single sample in a study of beta chain features in type 1 diabetes. TCRdb keeps only in-frame clones here, not all; method: immunoSEQ multiplex PCR. This sample yields under 800,000 clones, of which about 16% are seen a single time; roughly 0.098% belongs to the top ten. Source material: naive CD4+ T cells from blood. The receptors originated from a man between 18 and 35 years old in good health. Each CDR3 is given with its conserved first and last residue. A D gene is named only where the DNA matches it firmly. Only part of the rows carry a size: once, few, many, or a class if the clone is expanded.

d_call	v_call	j_call	cdr3_length	clone_size	cdr3_nt	cdr3_aa
-	TRBV9	TRBJ2-5	16	few	TGTGCCAGCAGCGTACGGGCTAGCGCCCTCCAAGAGACCCAGTACTTC	CASSVRASALQETQYF
TRBD1	TRBV29-1	TRBJ2-1	14	few	TGCAGCGTTATCGTAGGACAGGGCCCCAATGAGCAGTTCTTC	CSVIVGQGPNEQFF
-	TRBV15	TRBJ1-5	12	-	TGTGCCACCAGCAGTCAGGGCCAGCCCCAGCATTTT	CATSSQGQPQHF
TRBD1	TRBV19	TRBJ2-1	15	-	TGTGCCAGTAGGGGCGGCGGACAGGGTTACAATGAGCAGTTCTTC	CASRGGGQGYNEQFF
-	TRBV25-1	TRBJ1-2	15	-	TGTGCCAGCAGTGAATTTGGCAGGGCAAACTATGGCTACACCTTC	CASSEFGRANYGYTF
-	TRBV7-2	TRBJ2-1	15	few	TGTGCCAGCAGCCCTAGGGGGGGCTCCTACAATGAGCAGTTCTTC	CASSPRGGSYNEQFF
-	TRBV6-5	TRBJ2-7	14	-	TGTGCCAGCAGTTACTCCAATCGGGGGAGCGAGCAGTACTTC	CASSYSNRGSEQYF
-	TRBV7-9	TRBJ2-7	14	few	TGTGCCAGCAATGGTGCGACTGGCTCCTACGAGCAGTACTTC	CASNGATGSYEQYF
TRBD1	TRBV2	TRBJ1-2	12	few	TGTGCCAGCAATGGACAGGAACATGGCTACACCTTC	CASNGQEHGYTF
TRBD1	TRBV7-8	TRBJ2-7	14	-	TGTGCCAGCAGCCCGGGACAGGGGGCATACGAGCAGTACTTC	CASSPGQGAYEQYF
-	TRBV2	TRBJ1-1	14	-	TGTGCCAGCAGAGGATGGGGCAGAAACACTGAAGCTTTCTTT	CASRGWGRNTEAFF
-	TRBV6-1	TRBJ2-4	14	-	TGTGCCAGCACCCCACCAGGCAACAAAAACATTCAGTACTTC	CASTPPGNKNIQYF
TRBD2	TRBV6-5	TRBJ2-3	14	-	TGTGCCAGCAGTTTTCGACTAGCGACAGATACGCAGTATTTT	CASSFRLATDTQYF
-	TRBV6-6	TRBJ2-3	16	-	TGTGCCAGCAGTTACTCTATTAGACTGGCCAGAGATACGCAGTATTTT	CASSYSIRLARDTQYF
-	TRBV5-6	TRBJ2-1	14	few	TGTGCCAGCAGCTTGTTGGGCCGATACAATGAGCAGTTCTTC	CASSLLGRYNEQFF
-	TRBV9	TRBJ2-5	15	-	TGTGCCAGCAGCCCGGAGGGCGGGGGCCCCTGGACCCAGTACTTC	CASSPEGGGPWTQYF
-	TRBV15	TRBJ2-3	15	-	TGTGCCACCAGCACGGAAGACAGGCGGACAGATACGCAGTATTTT	CATSTEDRRTDTQYF
-	TRBV18	TRBJ2-3	15	few	TGTGCCAGCTCCCAATTAAGGGGAAGCACAGATACGCAGTATTTT	CASSQLRGSTDTQYF
-	TRBV29-1	TRBJ1-6	13	few	TGCAGCGTGATGGTCGGGCTGGGGGGGCCCCTCCACTTT	CSVMVGLGGPLHF
TRBD1	TRBV6-5	TRBJ2-1	15	-	TGTGCCAGCAGTTTTCCCGAGACAGGGCGCAATGAGCAGTTCTTC	CASSFPETGRNEQFF
-	TRBV6-1	TRBJ1-5	14	few	TGTGCCAGCAGTGACGGGGCGGGGAATCAGCCCCAGCATTTT	CASSDGAGNQPQHF
TRBD1	TRBV25-1	TRBJ1-2	13	-	TGTGCCAGCAGTGACGGGACAGTCTATGGCTACACCTTC	CASSDGTVYGYTF
-	TRBV2	TRBJ2-1	15	few	TGTGCCAGCAGTGAGATGGGGGTAGGCTACAATGAGCAGTTCTTC	CASSEMGVGYNEQFF
-	TRBV7-9	TRBJ1-5	13	few	TGTGCCAGCAGCCGGATCATAAATCAGCCCCAGCATTTT	CASSRIINQPQHF
-	TRBV6-5	TRBJ2-5	14	-	TGTGCCAGCAGTTACTCGCAGGGCCGAGAGACCCAGTACTTC	CASSYSQGRETQYF
TRBD1	TRBV5-6	TRBJ1-2	17	few	TGTGCCAGCAGCCAAGACAGGGGACTTTTTGGGCACTATGGCTACACCTTC	CASSQDRGLFGHYGYTF
-	TRBV19	TRBJ1-2	14	-	TGTGCCAGTAGTATAGGCGGCATGAACTATGGCTACACCTTC	CASSIGGMNYGYTF
TRBD2	TRBV6-4	TRBJ2-2	17	few	TGTGCCAGCAGTGACTCGTCGGCGGGAGGACGGACCGGGGAGCTGTTTTTT	CASSDSSAGGRTGELFF
TRBD1	TRBV7-9	TRBJ1-5	17	-	TGTGCCAGCAGCACCACAGACAGGGGTGATAACAATCAGCCCCAGCATTTT	CASSTTDRGDNNQPQHF
TRBD1	TRBV9	TRBJ1-1	15	-	TGTGCCAGCAGCGTTTCCGGGACAGGGGGCACTGAAGCTTTCTTT	CASSVSGTGGTEAFF
-	TRBV14	TRBJ1-1	15	-	TGTGCCAGCAGCCGTGCCCCCCGGGGAGACACTGAAGCTTTCTTT	CASSRAPRGDTEAFF
-	TRBV4-3	TRBJ2-5	16	-	TGCGCCAGCAGCCAAGACGGGCCGGTCACTCGGGGGACCCAGTACTTC	CASSQDGPVTRGTQYF
-	TRBV25-1	TRBJ2-7	16	-	TGTGCCAGCAGCCCTATGTTCCCAGGGCGCACTTACGAGCAGTACTTC	CASSPMFPGRTYEQYF
TRBD2	TRBV5-4	TRBJ2-7	15	few	TGTGCCAGCAGCTTGAGCGGGGGGCTCTCCTACGAGCAGTACTTC	CASSLSGGLSYEQYF
TRBD1	TRBV2	TRBJ1-5	16	few	TGTGCCAGCAAGTTTGTCTCAGGGGGGCACAATCAGCCCCAGCATTTT	CASKFVSGGHNQPQHF
-	TRBV7-2	TRBJ2-5	15	-	TGTGCCAGCAGCTCAGGGAGGCGGGTGCGGGAGACCCAGTACTTC	CASSSGRRVRETQYF
TRBD1	TRBV19	TRBJ1-1	17	-	TGTGCCAGTAGTAGGGGACAGGGCCAACGAGGGAACACTGAAGCTTTCTTT	CASSRGQGQRGNTEAFF
TRBD2	TRBV29-1	TRBJ2-3	15	-	TGCAGCGTGCGCCCGATGCGGGAGGGCACAGATACGCAGTATTTT	CSVRPMREGTDTQYF
TRBD1	TRBV12-5	TRBJ1-1	16	-	TGTGCTAGTGGTTTGGTACTTGACAGGGAGAACACTGAAGCTTTCTTT	CASGLVLDRENTEAFF
TRBD1	TRBV27	TRBJ1-5	15	few	TGTGCCAGCAACCCACAGGGGAATGGCAATCAGCCCCAGCATTTT	CASNPQGNGNQPQHF
TRBD2	TRBV4-1	TRBJ2-2	15	few	TGCGCCAGCAGCCGGACTAGCGGGAATACCGGGGAGCTGTTTTTT	CASSRTSGNTGELFF
TRBD1	TRBV28	TRBJ1-1	13	few	TGTGCCAGCACCCTCACCGGGACAGCTGAAGCTTTCTTT	CASTLTGTAEAFF
TRBD1	TRBV2	TRBJ1-3	18	few	TGTGCCAGCAGCAGGGGACAGGCCCACTGGATATCTGGAAACACCATATATTTT	CASSRGQAHWISGNTIYF
-	TRBV6-5	TRBJ2-7	15	-	TGTGCCAGCAGCTCGGACAGTCGAGGCCCCTACGAGCAGTACTTC	CASSSDSRGPYEQYF
-	TRBV7-9	TRBJ2-7	13	few	TGTGCCAGCAGCCTGGTCGGGGGAGGCGAGCAGTACTTC	CASSLVGGGEQYF
TRBD2	TRBV18	TRBJ2-4	14	few	TGTGCCAGCTCACGTAATAGCGGGAAAAACATTCAGTACTTC	CASSRNSGKNIQYF
-	TRBV6-6	TRBJ2-5	12	-	TGTGCCAGCAGTTACTCCGGGGAGACCCAGTACTTC	CASSYSGETQYF
-	TRBV28	TRBJ1-5	13	few	TGTGCCAGCAGGGGACAATCAAGGCAGCCCCAGCATTTT	CASRGQSRQPQHF